This T cell receptor beta chain originates from a study of T cell repertoires in cytomegalovirus infection. On the study more broadly: Recently identified HLA-C-restricted CMV epitopes and well-studied HLA-B-restricted CMV epitopes were used by the study. TCR beta signatures that were public indicated CMV infection and matching HLA type.

Findings of the study overall: Ex vivo responses were dominated by HLA-C-restricted CMV-specific TCR beta clonotypes.

A remark on this clonotype: The antigen is undetermined.

This CDR3 region has 12 residues. The V end lost 1 base, the J end lost 4 bases, and 8 bases lay between the germline ends. The germline V gene has CDR1 DFQATT and CDR2 SNEGSKA (reference sequence). Each CDR3 protein is one row after TCRdb ran MiXCR on the reads. In the table there are about 890,000 distinct CDR3 sequences, 31% of which are singletons. V and J are TRBV20-1 and TRBJ2-7; no definite D call. The TCR sequence derives from a human donor in good health (CMV status not recorded). Some clones in this sample may be carry-over from other donors' samples. The sequences come from cultured CD8+ T cells from PBMCs, collected from culture after CMV antigen stimulation. This CDR3 is CSARGAAYEQYF. The CDR3 nucleotides read TGCAGTGCTAGAGGGGCAGCATACGAGCAGTACTTC.